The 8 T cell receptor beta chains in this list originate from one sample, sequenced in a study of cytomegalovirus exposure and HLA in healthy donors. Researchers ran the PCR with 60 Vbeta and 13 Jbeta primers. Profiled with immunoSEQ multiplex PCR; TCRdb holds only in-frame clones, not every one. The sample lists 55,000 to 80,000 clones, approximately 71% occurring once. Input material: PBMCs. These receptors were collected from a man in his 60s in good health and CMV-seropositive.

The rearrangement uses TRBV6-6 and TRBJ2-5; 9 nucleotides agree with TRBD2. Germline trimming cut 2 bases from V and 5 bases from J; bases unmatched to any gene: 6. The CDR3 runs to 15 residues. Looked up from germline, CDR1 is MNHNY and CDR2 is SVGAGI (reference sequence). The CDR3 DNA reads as TGTGCCAGCAGTTACGCAGCGGGGGGTGGGGAGACCCAGTACTTC. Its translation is CASSYAAGGGETQYF.

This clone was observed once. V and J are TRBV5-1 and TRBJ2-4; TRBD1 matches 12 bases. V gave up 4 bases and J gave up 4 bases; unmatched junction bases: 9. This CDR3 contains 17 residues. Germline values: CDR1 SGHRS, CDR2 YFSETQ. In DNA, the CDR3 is TGCGCCAGCAGCCCCCGAGGGACAGGGGGCACTAAAAACATTCAGTACTTC. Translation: CASSPRGTGGTKNIQYF.

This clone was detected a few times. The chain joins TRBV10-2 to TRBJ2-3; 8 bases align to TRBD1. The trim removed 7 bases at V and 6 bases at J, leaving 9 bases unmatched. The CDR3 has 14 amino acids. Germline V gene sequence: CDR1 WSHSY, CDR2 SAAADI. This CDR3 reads CASIPRGRMDTQYF. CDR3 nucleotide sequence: TGCGCCAGCATTCCCAGGGGGCGGATGGATACGCAGTATTTT.

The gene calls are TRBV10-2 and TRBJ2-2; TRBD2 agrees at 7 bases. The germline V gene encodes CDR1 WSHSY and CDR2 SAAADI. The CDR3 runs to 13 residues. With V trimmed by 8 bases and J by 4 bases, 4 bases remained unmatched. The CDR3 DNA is TGCGCCAGCCGGGACTACGCCACCGGGGAGCTGTTTTTT. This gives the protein CASRDYATGELFF.

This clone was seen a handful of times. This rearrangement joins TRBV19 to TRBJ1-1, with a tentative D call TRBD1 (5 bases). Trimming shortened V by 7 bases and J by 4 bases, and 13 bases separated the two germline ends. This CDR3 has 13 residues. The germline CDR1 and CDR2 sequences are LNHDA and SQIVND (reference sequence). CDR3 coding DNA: TGTGCCAGTACCCCGGGGGGATTCACTGAAGCTTTCTTT. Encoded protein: CASTPGGFTEAFF.

CDR3 DNA: TGCGCCAGCAGCCAACCAGGGCAGGGCGGAGGGGTACACAATGAGCAGTTCTTC. Translation: CASSQPGQGGGVHNEQFF. The rearrangement joins TRBV4-1 to TRBJ2-1; D is possibly TRBD2 (6 bases). V was pared by 2 bases and J by 5 bases, with 22 bases between. This CDR3 comprises 18 residues. Germline V lookup: CDR1 MGHRA, CDR2 YSYEKL.

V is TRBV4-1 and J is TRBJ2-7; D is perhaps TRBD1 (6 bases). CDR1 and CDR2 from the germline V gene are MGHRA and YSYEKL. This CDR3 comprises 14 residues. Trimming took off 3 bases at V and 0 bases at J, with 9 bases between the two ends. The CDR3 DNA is TGCGCCAGCAGCCAGAGGACAGTCTCCTACGAGCAGTACTTC. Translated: CASSQRTVSYEQYF.

The CDR3 DNA reads as TGTGCCAGCAGTTATCGGTATGTCACTGAAGCTTTCTTT. The encoded protein is CASSYRYVTEAFF. V is TRBV27 and J is TRBJ1-1; D remains unclear. The germline V gene has CDR1 MNHEY and CDR2 SMNVEV (reference sequence). Trimming took off 4 bases at V and 4 bases at J, with 10 bases between the two ends. This CDR3 spans 13 amino acids.